Below are 16 T cell receptor beta chains sequenced from a single sample in a study of shared clonotypes between healthy human individuals. Sequencing used immunoSEQ multiplex PCR; TCRdb keeps in-frame clones, though not all of them. Of about 380,000 clones in the sample, approximately 97% were seen once. The sequenced material came from memory CD8+ T cells sorted from blood. Subset denoted: CD45RO+ cells pooled with CCR7-negative TemRA cells. These TCRs come from a man between 25 and 39 years old in good health.

This clone was seen once. The chain joins TRBV5-1 to TRBJ2-1, with 14 positions matching TRBD2. There are 17 residues in the CDR3. The junction had 9 bases not matched to a gene; V was cut back by 1 base and J by 9 bases. The germline V gene encodes CDR1 SGHRS and CDR2 YFSETQ. The CDR3: CASSLSRLAGGLGEQFF. In nucleotides, the CDR3 is TGCGCCAGCAGCTTGAGTAGACTAGCGGGAGGGCTGGGTGAGCAGTTCTTC.

This sequence joins TRBV7-9 and TRBJ2-3; 12 positions match TRBD2. Germline-derived CDR1 and CDR2 are SEHNR and FQNEAQ (reference sequence). The CDR3 spans 16 residues. J was trimmed by 6 bases and V by 5 bases; bases with no gene match: 9. The CDR3 protein is CASSPTTSGSDDTQYF. In DNA form, the CDR3 reads TGTGCCAGCAGCCCCACGACTAGCGGGAGTGACGATACGCAGTATTTT.

This clone has just one count. This chain uses TRBV4-1 with TRBJ2-7; D gene uncertain. Germline lookup yields CDR1 MGHRA and CDR2 YSYEKL. The CDR3 totals 14 residues. Trimming stripped 1 base from V and 2 bases from J, with 9 bases between. CDR3 sequence (DNA): TGCGCCAGCAGCCAAGTAGGCTCTCCCTACGAGCAGTACTTC. Protein product: CASSQVGSPYEQYF.

The J gene is TRBJ2-6, the V gene TRBV5-8; D is ambiguous. The CDR3 is made up of 16 amino acids. Germline V gene sequence: CDR1 SGHTS, CDR2 YDEGEE. V lost 4 bases, J lost 0 bases, and 11 bases lay in between. Here the CDR3 DNA reads TGTGCCAGCAGCCTACCCTGGCTCTCTGGGGCCAACGTCCTGACTTTC. Amino acids: CASSLPWLSGANVLTF.

This clone appeared a single time. The chain is built from TRBV4-2 and TRBJ2-5; no firm D call. The ends were cut back, 0 bases at V and 4 bases at J, with 9 bases in the middle. Germline V gene sequence: CDR1 LGHNA, CDR2 YNFKEQ. The length of the CDR3 is 14 residues. Here the CDR3 DNA reads TGTGCCAGCAGCCAAGACTGGCACTTAGAGACCCAGTACTTC. It encodes CASSQDWHLETQYF.

The chain joins TRBV27 to TRBJ2-5; 8 nucleotides line up with TRBD1. V lost 4 bases and J lost 5; bases outside the gene matches: 9. The germline V gene has CDR1 MNHEY and CDR2 SMNVEV (reference sequence). The CDR3 consists of 15 residues. CDR3 coding DNA: TGTGCCAGCAGTTCATGGACAGGGATCAGGGAGACCCAGTACTTC. Residues: CASSSWTGIRETQYF.

The chain's CDR3 is CASSLYSDNQPQHF. CDR3 nucleotides: TGTGCCAGCAGTTTATACTCAGACAATCAGCCCCAGCATTTT. The rearrangement links TRBV28 to TRBJ1-5; D is unclear. This CDR3 region has 14 residues. Germline CDR1 reads MDHEN; CDR2 reads SYDVKM. The germline V and J ends were trimmed by 1 base and 3 bases, with 7 bases remaining between them.

The chain employs TRBV5-3 and TRBJ2-7; no firm D call. TRBV5-3 is an open reading frame whose function is uncertain. The germline V and J ends were trimmed by 1 base and 3 bases, with 8 bases remaining between them. The CDR3 is made up of 13 amino acids. Here the CDR3 DNA reads TGTGCCAGAAGCTTGAACGGGTACTACGAGCAGTACTTC. This encodes CARSLNGYYEQYF.

The rearrangement links TRBV10-1 to TRBJ2-3, with TRBD2 matching over 14 bases. Germline V gives CDR1 WNHNN, CDR2 SYGVQD (reference sequence). The CDR3 contains 16 residues. V lost 2 bases and J lost 4; bases outside the gene matches: 2. CDR3 region: CASSEPGLAGADTQYF. CDR3 nucleotide sequence: TGCGCCAGCAGTGAGCCGGGACTAGCGGGAGCAGATACGCAGTATTTT.

This clone showed up just a few times. This chain connects TRBV20-1 to TRBJ1-2; TRBD1 agrees at 7 bases. CDR3 size: 11 residues. Germline V gives CDR1 DFQATT, CDR2 SNEGSKA (reference sequence). Germline trimming cut 1 base from V and 7 bases from J; bases unmatched to any gene: 0. CDR3 in amino acids: CSARGTGGYTF. DNA for the CDR3: TGCAGTGCTAGAGGGACAGGTGGCTACACCTTC.

This chain connects TRBV7-9 to TRBJ2-7; D not certain. Germline assignment: CDR1 SEHNR and CDR2 FQNEAQ (reference sequence). Trimming removed 4 bases from V and 3 bases from J, with 13 bases in between. There are 14 residues in the CDR3. CDR3 coding DNA: TGTGCCAGCAGCTCGACCGGGCCAGACTACGAGCAGTACTTC. Encoded protein: CASSSTGPDYEQYF.

This clone was recorded once. The chain carries TRBV11-2 and TRBJ2-1; no clear D. The V end was cut by 5 bases, the J end by 6 bases, with 11 bases between. CDR1 is SGHAT and CDR2 is FQNNGV in the germline V gene. The CDR3 is 13 amino acids. The CDR3 loop reads CASSGSIANEQFF. Here the CDR3 DNA reads TGTGCCAGCAGCGGATCCATAGCCAATGAGCAGTTCTTC.

This sequence joins TRBV5-1 and TRBJ2-7; D may be TRBD1 (6 bases). This CDR3 has 13 residues. V was trimmed by 5 bases and J by 6 bases, leaving 15 bases between them. Looked up from germline, CDR1 is SGHRS and CDR2 is YFSETQ. The CDR3 region is CASSPRQGLEQYF. The DNA of the CDR3 is TGCGCCAGCAGTCCTCGCCAGGGGCTCGAGCAGTACTTC.

The chain employs TRBV7-4 and TRBJ2-3; D not resolved. Per germline, CDR1 SGHVT and CDR2 SQSDAQ. The CDR3 spans 14 residues. V gave up 1 base and J gave up 2 bases, with 7 bases separating them. CDR3 residues: CASSLGRVTDTQYF. The CDR3 coding sequence is TGTGCCAGCAGCTTAGGTAGGGTCACAGATACGCAGTATTTT.

The V call is TRBV15, the J call TRBJ2-3; tentatively, D is TRBD2 (6 bases). This CDR3 contains 14 residues. Germline V gene data show CDR1 as LNHNV and CDR2 as YYDKDF (reference sequence). V gave up 8 bases and J gave up 2 bases, with 14 bases separating them. The CDR3 sequence: CATQPGLYTDTQYF. CDR3 DNA: TGTGCCACCCAACCGGGACTGTACACAGATACGCAGTATTTT.

This clone was observed once. This chain uses TRBV5-1 with TRBJ2-2, with D perhaps TRBD1 (6 bases). The ends were cut back, 2 bases at V and 0 bases at J, with 14 bases in the middle. CDR1 and CDR2 (germline): SGHRS, YFSETQ. This CDR3 contains 17 residues. The CDR3 DNA is TGCGCCAGCAGCTTTTCCAGCAGACAGGCGAACACCGGGGAGCTGTTTTTT. This encodes CASSFSSRQANTGELFF.